These 7 T cell receptor beta chains came from one sample sequenced in a study of shared clonotypes between healthy human individuals. Clones were sequenced by immunoSEQ multiplex PCR, and TCRdb holds only the in-frame ones, with some missing. The table lists roughly 650,000 clones, 97% of them singletons. Source material: naive CD4+ T cells sorted from blood. Noted subset: CD45RA+ positively selected. Source of these receptors: a woman in her 30s in good health.

Remarks on this clone: The same CDR3 is also encoded by other DNA sequences in this sample. CDR3 residues: CSANGETQYF. CDR3 bases: TGCAGTGCTAATGGAGAGACCCAGTACTTC. The chain combines TRBV20-1 with TRBJ2-5; D is uncertain. The V and J ends lost 4 bases and 4 bases respectively, with 4 bases between them. In germline, CDR1 is DFQATT, CDR2 SNEGSKA (reference sequence). This CDR3 contains 10 residues.

The chain employs TRBV28 and TRBJ1-5; tentative D call: TRBD1 (6 bases). Germline V gene sequence: CDR1 MDHEN, CDR2 SYDVKM. V was shortened by 6 bases and J by 3 bases, with 18 bases between the two germline ends. The CDR3 spans 16 residues. The CDR3 region has the DNA TGTGCCAGCAGACCTGACAGGAGCCTTTACAATCAGCCCCAGCATTTT. Amino acid sequence: CASRPDRSLYNQPQHF.

The DNA for the CDR3 is TGTGCCAGCAGCTTCTCCAGCCAAGAGACCCAGTACTTC. Translation: CASSFSSQETQYF. This chain uses TRBV11-2 with TRBJ2-5; D is uncertain. The CDR3 consists of 13 residues. Trimming shortened V by 3 bases and J by 1 base, and 6 bases separated the two germline ends. Germline CDR1 is SGHAT and CDR2 is FQNNGV.

V and J are TRBV27 and TRBJ2-7; either TRBD1 or TRBD2 may supply D (6 bases each). Trimming took off 5 bases at V and 5 bases at J, with 22 bases between the two ends. This CDR3 contains 16 residues. Germline-derived CDR1 and CDR2 are MNHEY and SMNVEV (reference sequence). The CDR3 DNA is TGTGCCAGCAGTCGCTCCCGTCCCCTCGGGGGCCACGAGCAGTACTTC. As protein: CASSRSRPLGGHEQYF.

The gene calls are TRBV5-4 and TRBJ2-1; D is uncertain. Germline-derived CDR1 and CDR2 are SGHNT and YYREEE (reference sequence). There are 14 residues in the CDR3. V lost 6 bases and J 0 bases, leaving 10 bases between the germline ends. CDR3 amino acids: CASNDASSYNEQFF. In nucleotides, the CDR3 is TGTGCCAGCAACGACGCAAGCTCCTACAATGAGCAGTTCTTC.

The sample holds a few counts of this clone. V gene TRBV7-9 combines with J gene TRBJ2-1, with D unresolved. CDR3 size: 13 residues. CDR1 is SEHNR and CDR2 is FQNEAQ in the germline V gene (reference sequence). Trimming cost V 0 bases and J 0 bases, with 0 bases left between them. CDR3 sequence (DNA): TGTGCCAGCAGCTTAGCCTCCTACAATGAGCAGTTCTTC. Encoded protein: CASSLASYNEQFF.

This sequence joins TRBV28 and TRBJ1-2, with 7 bases that match TRBD1. This CDR3 has 12 amino acids. The germline gives CDR1 MDHEN, CDR2 SYDVKM. After removal of 7 bases from V and 4 bases from J, the junction contained 3 bases not matched to a gene. The CDR3 region is CASTGQSYGYTF. Here the CDR3 DNA reads TGTGCCAGCACGGGACAGTCCTATGGCTACACCTTC.